A selection of T cell receptor beta chains follows, all from one sample in a study of shared clonotypes between healthy human individuals. Generated by immunoSEQ multiplex PCR, the TCRdb table keeps only in-frame clones and is missing some. The sample holds 2.3 million or so clones, roughly 93% seen once. The sample was naive CD4+ T cells from PBMCs. These receptor sequences come from a man aged 18 to 29 in good health. Some clones in this sample may be carry-over from other donors' samples. The CDR3 runs from the conserved cysteine through the conserved F or W. The order of the fields is clone size, V gene, J gene, D gene, CDR3 DNA, CDR3 protein. D genes are given only for firm matches. Size is omitted from some rows. Given values are once, few, many or a class for expanded clones.

>.|TRBV7-8|TRBJ1-2|TRBD1
TGTGCCAGCAGCTTGGGACAGGCTAACTATGGCTACACCTTC
CASSLGQANYGYTF
>.|TRBV28|TRBJ2-3|.
TGTGCCAGCAGTTTAGCTGGCACAGATACGCAGTATTTT
CASSLAGTDTQYF
>.|TRBV5-1|TRBJ1-1|.
TGCGCCAGCCAATTACAGGGACAAACTGAAGCTTTCTTT
CASQLQGQTEAFF
>.|TRBV29-1|TRBJ1-2|.
TGCAGCGTTGAACAGGTTGTCTATGGCTACACCTTC
CSVEQVVYGYTF
>few|TRBV10-2|TRBJ1-1|TRBD1
TGCGCCAGCAGTGGCGAGGGGGCAAACGAAGCTTTCTTT
CASSGEGANEAFF
>.|TRBV13|TRBJ2-3|TRBD2
TGTGCCAGCAGCTTATGGAAGCGGGAGGGAATCACAGATACGCAGTATTTT
CASSLWKREGITDTQYF
>.|TRBV11-3|TRBJ2-3|.
TGTGCCAGCAGCCCCGGGCCGCTCTACGGGGCAACGCAGTATTTT
CASSPGPLYGATQYF
>.|TRBV19|TRBJ1-5|.
TGTGCCTCCGCCGGAGGGGCTGGTCAGCCCCAGCATTTT
CASAGGAGQPQHF
>.|TRBV7-3|TRBJ2-3|TRBD2
TGTGCCAGCAGCTCAACGGGAGGGCCCGCAGATACGCAGTATTTT
CASSSTGGPADTQYF
>.|TRBV10-3|TRBJ2-7|.
TGTGCCATTACGGCCCAGGGGGGCGAGCAGTACTTC
CAITAQGGEQYF
>.|TRBV6-5|TRBJ2-1|TRBD1
TGTGCCAGCAGTAAAAGACAGGGTCGCAATGAGCAGTTCTTC
CASSKRQGRNEQFF
>.|TRBV12-5|TRBJ2-3|TRBD2
TGTGCTAGTGGTCCCGTAGCGGGAGGGCCACTAGATACGCAGTATTTT
CASGPVAGGPLDTQYF
>.|TRBV25-1|TRBJ2-1|TRBD2
TGTGCCAGCAACGATGGGCGGCTAGCGGACAATGAGCAGTTCTTC
CASNDGRLADNEQFF
>.|TRBV5-1|TRBJ1-4|.
TGCGCCAGCAGCTTGGGGTCTGGTTCCCAGGCAACTAATGAAAAACTGTTTTTT
CASSLGSGSQATNEKLFF
>few|TRBV7-9|TRBJ1-1|.
TGTGCCAGCAGCCACGAAGCTTTCTTT
CASSHEAFF
>once|TRBV6-5|TRBJ1-3|.
TGTGCCAGCAGTTCACATGACCCTTACCCTGGAAACACCATATATTTT
CASSSHDPYPGNTIYF
>.|TRBV10-3|TRBJ2-2|TRBD2
TGTGCCATCAGTGACCGGTCTAGCGGGGGCTCCGGGGAGCTGTTTTTT
CAISDRSSGGSGELFF
>once|TRBV5-6|TRBJ1-6|.
TGTGCCAGCAGCTTGTCCCTGGGGTCACCCCTCCACTTT
CASSLSLGSPLHF
>.|TRBV5-4|TRBJ2-5|TRBD1
TGTGCCAGCAGCTTGGTGGGGACAGGTTCCGGAGAGACCCAGTACTTC
CASSLVGTGSGETQYF
>.|TRBV6-5|TRBJ2-1|.
TGTGCCAGCAGTTTCTCGAGCTCCTACAATGAGCAGTTCTTC
CASSFSSSYNEQFF
>once|TRBV2|TRBJ1-2|.
TGTGCCAGCAGGAGAGACAGTGGCTATGGCTACACCTTC
CASRRDSGYGYTF
>once|TRBV14|TRBJ1-2|TRBD1
TGTGCCAGCAGCCCTTTAGGGACAGATGGCTACACCTTC
CASSPLGTDGYTF